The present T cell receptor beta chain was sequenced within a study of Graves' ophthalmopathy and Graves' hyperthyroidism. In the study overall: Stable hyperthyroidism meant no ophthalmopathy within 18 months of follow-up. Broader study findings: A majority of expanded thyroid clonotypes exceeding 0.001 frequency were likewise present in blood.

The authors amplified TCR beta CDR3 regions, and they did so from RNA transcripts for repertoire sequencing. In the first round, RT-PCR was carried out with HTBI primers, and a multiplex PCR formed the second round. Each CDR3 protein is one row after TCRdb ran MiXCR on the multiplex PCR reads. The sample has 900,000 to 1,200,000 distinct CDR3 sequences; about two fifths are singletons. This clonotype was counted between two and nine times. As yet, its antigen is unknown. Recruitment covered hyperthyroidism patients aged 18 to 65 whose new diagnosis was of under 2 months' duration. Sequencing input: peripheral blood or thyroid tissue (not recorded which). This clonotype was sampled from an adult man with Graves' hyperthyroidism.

DNA of the CDR3: TGTGCCAGCAGTTACTCCGGGACTAGCCGTGAGACCCAGTACTTC. Translated, it gives CASSYSGTSRETQYF. V gene TRBV6-5 combines with J gene TRBJ2-5; 9 nucleotides line up with TRBD2. The CDR3 runs to 15 residues. Germline CDR1 MNHEY, CDR2 SVGAGI. J gave up 5 bases and V 0 bases, and 4 bases lay outside the gene matches.